The 27 T cell receptor beta chains reported below all come from one sample, sequenced in a study of blood T cell repertoires in COVID-19. Sequencing used immunoSEQ multiplex PCR; TCRdb keeps in-frame clones, though not all of them. Of a few hundred thousand clones in the sample, around 92% are singletons; the top ten hold around 1.9%. The material sequenced was PBMCs or T cells enriched from blood (not recorded which). The receptors shown here come from a woman aged 55 to 70 who had recovered from COVID-19.

The gene calls are TRBV12-3 or TRBV12-4 and TRBJ1-5; D unclear. V lost 5 bases and J lost 4, with 3 bases in between. CDR3 length: 11 amino acids. Here the CDR3 DNA reads TGTGCCAGCAGTCTTAATCAGCCCCAGCATTTT. The encoded protein is CASSLNQPQHF.

J is TRBJ1-6 and V is TRBV7-4, with 7 bases lining up with TRBD1. The CDR3 contains 14 residues. Trimming cost V 9 bases and J 4 bases; bases outside gene matches: 6. Germline V gives CDR1 SGHVT, CDR2 SQSDAQ. CDR3 nucleotide sequence: TGTGCCAGGAGCAAGGGACAGTATAATTCACCCCTCCACTTT. This translates into CARSKGQYNSPLHF.

The rearrangement uses TRBV9 and TRBJ2-7; 8 bases match TRBD2. This CDR3 is 16 amino acids long. Germline-derived CDR1 and CDR2 are SGDLS and YYNGEE. The V segment lost 0 bases and the J segment 2 bases; nucleotides outside the gene matches: 7. The DNA of the CDR3 is TGTGCCAGCAGCGTAGGGAGGTTAGCGGGGACCTACGAGCAGTACTTC. This sequence encodes CASSVGRLAGTYEQYF. The variable domain in full, completed from reference TRBV9 and TRBJ2-7, reads DSGVTQTPKHLITATGQRVTLRCSPRSGDLSVYWYQQSLDQGLQFLIQYYNGEERAKGNILERFSAQQFPDLHSELNLSSLELGDSALYFCASSVGRLAGTYEQYFGPGTRLTVT.

The chain combines TRBV7-8 with TRBJ2-5; D not certain. This CDR3 has 14 residues. The ends were cut back, 5 bases at V and 2 bases at J, with 12 bases in the middle. Germline CDR1 is SGHVS and CDR2 is FQNEAQ. DNA for the CDR3: TGTGCCAGCAGCCCTAGAACGAGACAAGAGACCCAGTACTTC. Its protein is CASSPRTRQETQYF.

This clone was picked up one time. The rearrangement uses TRBV30 and TRBJ2-2; 8 bases line up with TRBD2. V was pared by 2 bases and J by 1 base, with 12 bases of the junction left unmatched. Germline CDR1 reads GTSNPN; CDR2 reads SVGIG (reference sequence). The CDR3 is 18 amino acids. CDR3 DNA: TGTGCCTGGAGTTCTGCTAGCGGGTACAGGAGGAACACCGGGGAGCTGTTTTTT. Protein sequence: CAWSSASGYRRNTGELFF.

This sequence joins TRBV7-9 and TRBJ2-1; 11 bases are shared with TRBD2. Per germline, CDR1 SEHNR and CDR2 FQNEAQ (reference sequence). The CDR3 has 18 amino acids. V gave up 6 bases and J gave up 3 bases; unmatched junction bases: 13. The CDR3 protein is CASRALAGGREGYNEQFF. CDR3 bases: TGTGCCAGCAGGGCGCTAGCGGGAGGCCGCGAGGGCTACAATGAGCAGTTCTTC.

This rearrangement joins TRBV21-1 to TRBJ2-1; the table's TRBD1 call for D was not verified on the DNA. TRBV21-1 is classified as a pseudogene. This CDR3 is built from 15 residues. Here the CDR3 reads CASSSRDRAYNEQFF. The CDR3 nucleotides are TGTGCCAGCAGCTCCCGGGACAGGGCCTACAATGAGCAGTTCTTC.

The sample holds one count of this clone. The rearrangement links TRBV19 to TRBJ2-7, with TRBD2 matching over 11 bases. After removal of 5 bases from V and 3 bases from J, the junction contained 9 bases not matched to a gene. CDR3 length: 16 residues. Germline V gives CDR1 LNHDA, CDR2 SQIVND (reference sequence). CDR3 sequence reads: CASSHLLGTSGYEQYF. The CDR3 DNA reads as TGTGCCAGTAGTCATCTCCTAGGGACTAGCGGCTACGAGCAGTACTTC. The full variable domain, with the rest looked up from reference TRBV19 and TRBJ2-7, is DGGITQSPKYLFRKEGQNVTLSCEQNLNHDAMYWYRQDPGQGLRLIYYSQIVNDFQKGDIAEGYSVSREKKESFPLTVTSAQKNPTAFYLCASSHLLGTSGYEQYFGPGTRLTVT.

This chain links TRBV2 with TRBJ1-4, with D possibly being TRBD1 (5 bases). The CDR3 consists of 15 residues. V was shortened by 3 bases and J by 3 bases, with 11 bases between the two germline ends. In germline, CDR1 is SNHLY, CDR2 FYNNEI. CDR3 loop: CASSEEGFPNEKLFF. CDR3 DNA sequence: TGTGCCAGCAGTGAGGAGGGGTTTCCTAATGAAAAACTGTTTTTT.

This clone was seen a single time. V usage is TRBV7-9 and J usage is TRBJ2-3; TRBD2 might be the D (5 bases). Germline V gene sequence: CDR1 SEHNR, CDR2 FQNEAQ (reference sequence). V lost 6 bases and J lost 2, with 18 bases in between. This CDR3 contains 16 residues. CDR3: CASSFGVRVTTDTQYF. CDR3 coding DNA: TGTGCCAGCAGTTTTGGTGTGCGGGTGACCACAGATACGCAGTATTTT. The full variable domain, rest sourced from reference TRBV7-9 and TRBJ2-3, is DTGVSQNPRHKITKRGQNVTFRCDPISEHNRLYWYRQTLGQGPEFLTYFQNEAQLEKSRLLSDRFSAERPKGSFSTLEIQRTEQGDSAMYLCASSFGVRVTTDTQYFGPGTRLTVL.

This rearrangement joins TRBV3-1 (or the pseudogene TRBV3-2) to TRBJ1-1, with D hard to call. Trimming pared 1 base from V and 2 bases from J, leaving 11 bases between. CDR3 length: 15 residues. In germline, CDR1 is LGHDT, CDR2 YNNKEL (reference sequence). CDR3 loop: CASSQGGTLNTEAFF. For the CDR3, the DNA is TGTGCCAGCAGCCAAGGCGGTACCCTCAACACTGAAGCTTTCTTT.

The chain has TRBV6-5 and TRBJ1-1, with D possibly being TRBD1 (6 bases). Germline V gene data show CDR1 as MNHEY and CDR2 as SVGAGI. CDR3 length equals 15 residues. The ends were cut back, 7 bases at V and 5 bases at J, with 20 bases in the middle. The CDR3 DNA is TGTGCCAGCACTCATGGGGGGGGCAGGGAGACTGAAGCTTTCTTT. As protein: CASTHGGGRETEAFF.

The sample holds a few counts of this clone. This chain connects TRBV7-2 to TRBJ1-2; no clear D. V dropped 5 bases and J dropped 4 bases, with 17 bases sitting between them. This CDR3 region has 15 residues. CDR1 is SGHTA and CDR2 is FQGNSA in the germline V gene. As DNA, the CDR3 is TGTGCCAGCAGCCTAGACTCAAGTGTGCGCTATGGCTACACCTTC. Its protein is CASSLDSSVRYGYTF. Variable domain in full (rest from reference TRBV7-2 and TRBJ1-2): GAGVSQSPSNKVTEKGKDVELRCDPISGHTALYWYRQSLGQGLEFLIYFQGNSAPDKSGLPSDRFSAERTGGSVSTLTIQRTQQEDSAVYLCASSLDSSVRYGYTFGSGTRLTVV.

The chain employs TRBV4-1 and TRBJ1-6, with D possibly being TRBD1 (6 bases). The CDR3 extends over 17 amino acids. Trimming removed 1 base at V and 8 bases at J, with 18 bases between. Germline assignment: CDR1 MGHRA and CDR2 YSYEKL. The CDR3 spells CASSQVVTTGRYSPLHF. Here the CDR3 DNA reads TGCGCCAGCAGCCAAGTGGTGACAACAGGGCGATATTCACCCCTCCACTTT.

This chain connects TRBV2 to TRBJ1-1; 8 bases line up with TRBD1. Germline V gives CDR1 SNHLY, CDR2 FYNNEI. The CDR3 covers 15 residues. V gave up 3 bases and J gave up 3 bases; unmatched junction bases: 6. In nucleotides, the CDR3 is TGTGCCAGCAGTGAGGTATTGACAGGGGACACTGAAGCTTTCTTT. This sequence encodes CASSEVLTGDTEAFF.

The chain is built from TRBV30 and TRBJ1-4; a weak D match, TRBD1 (6 bases). Germline V gene data show CDR1 as GTSNPN and CDR2 as SVGIG (reference sequence). Trimming took off 0 bases at V and 3 bases at J, with 8 bases between the two ends. This CDR3 is 14 amino acids long. The CDR3 bases are TGTGCCTGGAGTGTGGGGGGGCCTAATGAAAAACTGTTTTTT. As protein: CAWSVGGPNEKLFF.

Note on this clone: The sample carries other DNA sequences with the same CDR3. V and J are TRBV20-1 and TRBJ2-4, with 8 bases identical to TRBD2. V lost 3 bases, J lost 6 bases, and 7 bases stayed unmatched. CDR3 size: 14 residues. Germline V gene lookup returns CDR1 DFQATT and CDR2 SNEGSKA (reference sequence). In nucleotides, the CDR3 is TGCAGTGCTAGTACGGGAGGGCCTGGAAACATTCAGTACTTC. Translated, it gives CSASTGGPGNIQYF.

The genes are TRBV6-5 and TRBJ1-1, with 11 nucleotides matching TRBD1. CDR1 and CDR2 (germline): MNHEY, SVGAGI. With 6 bases clipped from V and 11 bases from J, the junction kept 17 bases outside the gene matches. This CDR3 region has 16 residues. The CDR3 sequence: CASSYANSGTGGGAFF. The CDR3, as DNA: TGTGCCAGCAGCTACGCGAACTCCGGGACAGGGGGTGGGGCTTTCTTT.

This clone was observed a single time. This rearrangement joins TRBV28 to TRBJ1-1; D not certain. CDR3 length: 18 residues. Trimming took off 4 bases at V and 10 bases at J, with 31 bases between the two ends. Germline V gene sequence: CDR1 MDHEN, CDR2 SYDVKM. The CDR3 sequence is CASSSTSFRATSGYVAFF. CDR3 DNA: TGTGCCAGCAGTTCGACATCCTTTAGGGCCACCAGCGGGTACGTAGCTTTCTTT.

The chain carries TRBV9 and TRBJ1-3; a weak D match, TRBD1 (5 bases). From germline, CDR1 is SGDLS and CDR2 YYNGEE. V lost 0 bases and J lost 3, with 7 bases in between. The CDR3 contains 14 residues. The CDR3 bases are TGTGCCAGCAGCGTAGCAGGGATTGGAAACACCATATATTTT. This gives the protein CASSVAGIGNTIYF.

The rearrangement uses TRBV11-1 and TRBJ2-1; 9 nucleotides match TRBD2. In germline, CDR1 is SGHAT, CDR2 FQDESV (reference sequence). J was trimmed by 8 bases and V by 1 base; bases with no gene match: 3. The CDR3 runs to 14 residues. The CDR3 DNA sequence: TGTGCCAGCAGCTTAGTTCTAGCGGGACATGAGCAGTTCTTC. This sequence encodes CASSLVLAGHEQFF.

The V and J genes are TRBV28 and TRBJ1-1; no clear D. The CDR3 loop spans 14 amino acids. V lost 3 bases to trimming and J lost 4 bases, with 12 bases between them. From germline, CDR1 is MDHEN and CDR2 SYDVKM. The CDR3 protein is CASSFSSLLTEAFF. CDR3 nucleotides: TGTGCCAGCAGTTTTTCGAGCTTACTCACTGAAGCTTTCTTT.

A single count supports this clone. V is TRBV9 and J is TRBJ1-1; D not resolved. This CDR3 spans 16 amino acids. The germline V gene encodes CDR1 SGDLS and CDR2 YYNGEE. V was shortened by 0 bases and J by 2 bases, with 14 bases between the two germline ends. CDR3 in amino acids: CASSVAPELLNTEAFF. The DNA of the CDR3 is TGTGCCAGCAGCGTAGCGCCCGAGCTGTTAAACACTGAAGCTTTCTTT.

The chain combines TRBV7-8 with TRBJ2-7; no clear D gene. Trimming pared 0 bases from V and 7 bases from J, leaving 10 bases between. The germline gives CDR1 SGHVS, CDR2 FQNEAQ. The CDR3 has 13 amino acids. CDR3 sequence: CASSLAMAGEQYF. The CDR3 nucleotides are TGTGCCAGCAGCTTAGCGATGGCCGGGGAGCAGTACTTC.

This chain connects TRBV7-3 to TRBJ2-3, with 10 positions matching TRBD1. Germline CDR1 is SGHTA and CDR2 is FQGTGA. After removal of 3 bases from V and 7 bases from J, the junction contained 4 bases not matched to a gene. The CDR3 sequence is 14 residues long. Written as DNA, the CDR3 is TGTGCCAGCAGCTTGGGGACAGGGGTGAATACGCAGTATTTT. It is translated as CASSLGTGVNTQYF.

The rearrangement links TRBV18 to TRBJ1-4, with D maybe TRBD1 (5 bases). CDR1 is KGHSH, CDR2 LQKENI, per germline. This CDR3 is 15 amino acids long. V lost 3 bases and J lost 8, with 16 bases in between. CDR3 sequence: CASSPGLVRDEKLFF. For the CDR3, the DNA is TGTGCCAGCTCACCGGGACTCGTAAGAGACGAAAAACTGTTTTTT.

This CDR3 is CATSGSGGETQYF. CDR3 nucleotide sequence: TGTGCCACCAGTGGGTCGGGGGGAGAGACCCAGTACTTC. The chain joins TRBV24-1 to TRBJ2-5, with 7 bases that match TRBD2. The CDR3 has 13 residues. Per germline, CDR1 KGHDR and CDR2 SFDVKD. The V and J ends lost 5 bases and 4 bases, in that order; junction bases with no gene match: 3.